This entry lists 21 T cell receptor beta chains sequenced from one sample in a study of blood T cells in healthy people across ages. Primed by a sample-barcoded 5' primer and a J-beta primer mix, a second PCR proceeded for 7 to 11 cycles. TCRdb used MiXCR to reprocess the 5' RACE reads, holding one entry per CDR3 protein. The data show 1,800,000 or so distinct CDR3 sequences, about two fifths seen once. Sequenced: blood. Every receptor here comes from a human donor in good health.

There are many counts of this clonotype. DNA of the CDR3: TGTGCCAGCAGCTTAGAGGGGGCTTTGGATACGCAGTATTTT. Translated, it gives CASSLEGALDTQYF. The chain links TRBV7-9 to TRBJ2-3, with 7 bases fitting TRBD1. Germline V lookup: CDR1 SEHNR, CDR2 FQNEAQ (reference sequence). V lost 1 base to trimming and J lost 6 bases; unmatched junction nucleotides: 4. The CDR3 consists of 14 residues.

This clonotype was recorded a few times. The chain recombines TRBV29-1 with TRBJ2-5; 9 bases match TRBD1. The CDR3 consists of 18 residues. V gave up 0 bases and J gave up 11 bases; unmatched junction bases: 22. The germline V gene encodes CDR1 SQVTM and CDR2 ANQGSEA. CDR3 nucleotide sequence: TGCAGCGTTGAAGATCATCAAGAAGGGACAGGGTATCCATATGAGCAGTACTTC. Translation: CSVEDHQEGTGYPYEQYF.

This clonotype showed up just a few times. This chain uses TRBV7-2 with TRBJ2-1, with 8 bases fitting TRBD2. Germline V gives CDR1 SGHTA, CDR2 FQGNSA. The CDR3 has 18 residues. The ends lost 1 base at V and 7 bases at J; junction bases unmatched: 15. This CDR3 is CASSLVGSGGGISNEQFF. In DNA, the CDR3 is TGTGCCAGCAGCTTAGTAGGTTCCGGCGGGGGGATAAGTAATGAGCAGTTCTTC.

The chain links TRBV7-2 to TRBJ2-5, with 7 positions matching TRBD1. The J call may be faulty, since TRBJ2-7 better matches the DNA end. The CDR3 runs to 15 residues. Germline CDR1 SGHTA, CDR2 FQGNSA. CDR3 nucleotides: TGTGCCAGCAGCCTCAAGACAGGGTCTGGGCACGAGCAGTACTTC. This codes for CASSLKTGSGHEQYF.

Here the CDR3 DNA reads TGTGCCACCAGCAGAGGGGACAGGCTCTATGGCTACACCTTC. Translating gives CATSRGDRLYGYTF. This chain uses TRBV15 with TRBJ1-2; 8 bases match TRBD1. J lost 4 bases, V lost 1 base, and 2 bases had no gene match. This CDR3 spans 14 amino acids. Germline-derived CDR1 and CDR2 are LNHNV and YYDKDF (reference sequence).

About this clonotype itself: One junction end does not reproduce the germline sequence, and a read error may be involved. The chain is built from TRBV12-3 or TRBV12-4 and TRBJ1-2; no reliable D call. The CDR3 has 12 amino acids. The CDR3 DNA sequence: TGTGCCAGCAGTTTACCTAACTGTGGCTACACCTTC. Encoded protein: CASSLPNCGYTF.

As concerns this clonotype: Its ends do not fully match the called genes, so a read error is possible. This chain links TRBV20-1 with TRBJ2-3; perhaps TRBD2 as D (6 bases). Germline CDR1 reads DFQATT; CDR2 reads SNEGSKA (reference sequence). The CDR3 covers 16 residues. CDR3 nucleotides: TGCAGTGCTAGAGATCTGGGGGGTACTAGCACAGATATGCAGTATTTT. This gives the protein CSARDLGGTSTDMQYF.

Note on this clonotype: Germline is not matched at one junction end, which may reflect a read error. V gene TRBV5-1 combines with J gene TRBJ1-6; D is undetermined. This CDR3 spans 15 amino acids. The germline V gene has CDR1 SGHRS and CDR2 YFSETQ. The CDR3 loop reads CASSSGLNGNSPLHF. DNA for the CDR3: TGTGCCAGCAGCTCCGGACTTAATGGCAATTCACCCCTCCACTTT.

The chain recombines TRBV24-1 with TRBJ2-4, with D hard to call. Trimming took off 3 bases at V and 0 bases at J, with 8 bases between the two ends. Germline CDR1 KGHDR, CDR2 SFDVKD. This CDR3 spans 15 amino acids. The CDR3 loop reads CATSDATIAKNIQYF. The CDR3 nucleotides read TGTGCCACCAGTGATGCCACAATAGCCAAAAACATTCAGTACTTC.

The chain employs TRBV2 and TRBJ2-4; 7 bases fit TRBD1. The tail of the sequence fits TRBJ2-7 better, so the J call may be wrong. The CDR3 contains 14 residues. Germline lookup yields CDR1 SNHLY and CDR2 FYNNEI. The chain's CDR3 is CASSGRQGIYEQYF. CDR3 DNA sequence: TGTGCCAGCAGTGGACGACAGGGAATTTACGAGCAGTACTTC.

This clonotype was recorded a few times. This chain uses TRBV24-1 with TRBJ2-6; TRBD1 agrees at 8 bases. CDR1 and CDR2 (germline): KGHDR, SFDVKD. This CDR3 contains 20 residues. V shed 4 bases and J 0 bases; nucleotides not matched to a gene: 13. Here the CDR3 reads CATSDPLGQGEDSGANVLTF. The CDR3 DNA reads as TGTGCCACCAGTGACCCTCTAGGACAGGGAGAAGACTCTGGGGCCAACGTCCTGACTTTC.

The CDR3 here is CAISDGDGDGYTF. CDR3 DNA sequence: TGTGCCATCAGTGATGGGGATGGGGATGGCTACACCTTC. The V gene is TRBV10-3, the J gene TRBJ1-2; the D is unclear. The CDR3 loop spans 13 amino acids. Trimming removed 3 bases from V and 6 bases from J, with 11 bases in between. The V gene's germline CDR1 is ENHRY and CDR2 SYGVKD.

V and J are TRBV20-1 and TRBJ2-1; D not resolved. In germline, CDR1 is DFQATT, CDR2 SNEGSKA (reference sequence). Trimming shortened V by 1 base and J by 0 bases, and 19 bases separated the two germline ends. The CDR3 has 18 amino acids. The CDR3 reads CSARGGRKGHSSYNEQFF. The CDR3 bases are TGCAGTGCTAGAGGAGGTCGGAAGGGTCACAGCTCCTACAATGAGCAGTTCTTC.

A few counts support this clonotype. The chain couples TRBV13 to TRBJ1-1; D unresolved. Per germline, CDR1 PRHDT and CDR2 FYEKMQ (reference sequence). The CDR3 extends over 12 amino acids. The V and J ends lost 0 bases and 11 bases respectively, with 10 bases between them. CDR3 sequence reads: CASSLGSPRAFF. The CDR3 DNA follows: TGTGCCAGCAGCTTAGGTTCCCCCCGCGCTTTCTTT.

The chain couples TRBV12-3 or TRBV12-4 to TRBJ2-5, with D perhaps being TRBD1 or TRBD2 (6 bases each). V lost 5 bases, J lost 1 base, and 23 bases lay in between. This CDR3 region has 18 residues. This CDR3 is CASSLADRRGDFQETQYF. The CDR3 DNA follows: TGTGCCAGCAGTCTCGCCGACAGGCGTGGGGACTTCCAAGAGACCCAGTACTTC.

This chain uses TRBV4-3 with TRBJ1-4, with no clear D. Deletions cut 0 bases from V and 9 bases from J, with 14 bases between. The germline V gene has CDR1 LGHNA and CDR2 YSLEER. The CDR3 extends over 15 amino acids. The CDR3 DNA follows: TGCGCCAGCAGCCAAGATCACGGCTGGGCACAAAAACTGTTTTTT. This sequence encodes CASSQDHGWAQKLFF.

Worth noting for this clonotype: Its ends do not fully match the called genes, so a read error is possible. The chain is built from TRBV29-1 and TRBJ2-7; tentative D call: TRBD1 (6 bases). The length of the CDR3 is 14 residues. Germline V lookup: CDR1 SQVTM, CDR2 ANQGSEA. This CDR3 is CGVAAGDSSYEQYF. As DNA, the CDR3 is TGCGGCGTTGCAGCAGGGGATAGCTCCTACGAGCAGTACTTC.

This clonotype was seen more than once but under ten times. The chain links TRBV24-1 to TRBJ2-3; D is perhaps TRBD1 or TRBD2 (5 bases each). V was pared by 1 base and J by 4 bases, with 11 bases between. The CDR3 totals 15 residues. Looked up from germline, CDR1 is KGHDR and CDR2 is SFDVKD. CDR3 amino acids: CATSDFTRGPDTQYF. Here the CDR3 DNA reads TGTGCCACCAGTGATTTTACGAGGGGACCAGATACGCAGTATTTT.

The rearrangement joins TRBV6-2 or TRBV6-3 to TRBJ2-7; TRBD1 agrees at 9 bases. The V gene's germline CDR1 is MNHEY and CDR2 SVGEGT. This CDR3 spans 14 amino acids. V lost 4 bases to trimming and J lost 7 bases; unmatched junction nucleotides: 8. The DNA for the CDR3 is TGTGCCAGCAGTTGGGACAGGGAGGAATATGAGCAGTACTTC. This encodes CASSWDREEYEQYF.

The chain combines TRBV4-1 with TRBJ1-5, with unresolved D. Germline V gene data show CDR1 as MGHRA and CDR2 as YSYEKL. V lost 0 bases and J lost 0, with 15 bases in between. This CDR3 contains 18 residues. DNA of the CDR3: TGCGCCAGCAGCCAAGATGAGTGCCCCCGTTATAGCAATCAGCCCCAGCATTTT. Protein sequence: CASSQDECPRYSNQPQHF.

This clonotype has only a few counts. The V call is TRBV29-1, the J call TRBJ1-2, with TRBD1 as a possible D gene (5 bases). The V gene's germline CDR1 is SQVTM and CDR2 ANQGSEA. This CDR3 region has 12 residues. The ends were cut back, 6 bases at V and 3 bases at J, with 11 bases in the middle. CDR3 bases: TGCAGCGTCCGGGGGAGCGACTATGGCTACACCTTC. Translation: CSVRGSDYGYTF.